This T cell receptor (beta chain) was recorded in a study of shared clonotypes between healthy human individuals. Study findings and constraints: The study found approximately 5% of naive CD4 clonotypes shared across four donors.

CDR1 and CDR2 from the germline V gene are MNHEY and SMNVEV (reference sequence). This CDR3 has 14 amino acids. V lost 5 bases and J lost 5; bases outside the gene matches: 6. Comments on this clone: Its antigen is as yet unknown.

The naive CD8 fraction comprised CD45RO-negative cells positively selected for CCR7 and excluded terminally differentiated effector memory CD45RA+ cells. The deep-level immunoSEQ assay was used. The method was immunoSEQ multiplex PCR; TCRdb's version includes in-frame clones alone and lacks a portion of them. The sample comprises about 2 million clones, about 95% of which are singletons, and around 1% rests with the top ten. The source of this sequence is a young man in good health. The chain recombines TRBV27 with TRBJ2-7; 10 bases line up with TRBD1. The sample consisted of naive CD8+ T cells sorted from blood. The CDR3 protein is CASSTLTGGDEQYF. In DNA, the CDR3 is TGTGCCAGCAGTACCCTGACAGGGGGCGACGAGCAGTACTTC.